The clone carrying this TCR beta chain has a count of ten or more. Its antigen is unidentified. This CDR3 region has 15 residues. Losses at the gene ends were 4 bases for V and 0 bases for J; bases not matched to a gene: 2. In germline, CDR1 is MGHRA, CDR2 YSYEKL. Molecular barcoded adaptors covering alpha/delta and beta/gamma chains were used on about 390 ng RNA. MiXCR was run by TCRdb on the reads, yielding one entry per CDR3 protein. Of about 57,000 distinct CDR3 sequences in the sample, 20% to 25% were seen once. This specimen belongs to a study of read filtering for tumor transcriptome and immune sequencing. Study-level background: IR-seq gave about 3.5 to 10.27 million TCR reads per sample; RNA-seq gave roughly 75 to 1,300. Study observations and caveats: Without single-read clonotypes, shared clonotype proportions correlated more between IR-seq and RNA-seq. Roughly 80% of IR-seq clonotypes had a single read, yet these held roughly 3.8% of reads.

Sequencing used a population of CD138-negative cells sorted from bone marrow. This chain uses TRBV4-1 with TRBJ1-4; 7 bases are a match to TRBD1. The TCR sequence derives from a donor at least 40 years old with multiple myeloma. CDR3 sequence (DNA): TGCGCCAGCAGCCGGGACAGCACAACTAATGAAAAACTGTTTTTT. It yields the protein CASSRDSTTNEKLFF.